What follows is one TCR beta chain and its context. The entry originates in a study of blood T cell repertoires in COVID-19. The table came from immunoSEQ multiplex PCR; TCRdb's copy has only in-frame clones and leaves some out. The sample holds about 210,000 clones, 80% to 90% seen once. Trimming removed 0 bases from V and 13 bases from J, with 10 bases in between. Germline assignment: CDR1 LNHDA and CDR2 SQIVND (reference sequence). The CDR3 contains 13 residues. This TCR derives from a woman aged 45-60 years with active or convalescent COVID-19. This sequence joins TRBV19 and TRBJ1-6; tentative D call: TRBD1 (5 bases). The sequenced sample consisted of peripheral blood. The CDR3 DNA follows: TGTGCCAGTAGTATAGAGGGGGGAACGCCCCTCCACTTT. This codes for CASSIEGGTPLHF.